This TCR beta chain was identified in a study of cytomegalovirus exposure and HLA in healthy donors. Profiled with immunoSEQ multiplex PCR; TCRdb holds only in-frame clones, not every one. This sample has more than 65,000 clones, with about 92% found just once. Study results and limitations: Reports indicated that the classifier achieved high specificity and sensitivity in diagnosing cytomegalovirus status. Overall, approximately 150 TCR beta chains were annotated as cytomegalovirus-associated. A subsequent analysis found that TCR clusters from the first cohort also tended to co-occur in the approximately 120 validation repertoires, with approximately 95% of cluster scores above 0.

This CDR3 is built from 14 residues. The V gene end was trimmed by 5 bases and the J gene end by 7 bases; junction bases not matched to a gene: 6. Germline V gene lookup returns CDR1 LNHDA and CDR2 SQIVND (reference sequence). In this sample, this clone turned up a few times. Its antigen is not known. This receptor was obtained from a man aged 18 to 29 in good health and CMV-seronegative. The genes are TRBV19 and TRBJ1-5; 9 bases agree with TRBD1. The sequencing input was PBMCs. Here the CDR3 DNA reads TGTGCCAGTAGTCGACAGGGGGTGGTACAGCCCCAGCATTTT. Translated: CASSRQGVVQPQHF.